The subject of this entry is one TCR beta chain. Its antigen is not identified. Deletions cut 6 bases from V and 4 bases from J, with 18 bases between. Germline loops: CDR1 SGHDN, CDR2 FVKESK. CDR3 size: 15 residues. The sample is drawn from a study of beta chain features in type 1 diabetes. Study-level points and caveats: TCRB CDR3s were moderately but significantly shorter in Type 1 diabetes patients in all four CD4+ subsets. Equally in patients and controls, shorter templates might have been favored by PCR.

All of the isolated RNA was reverse transcribed, so expressed TCRB transcripts were sequenced. Repertoires were generated with immunoSEQ multiplex PCR, while TCRdb's copy carries only in-frame clones and drops some. Among about 660,000 clones listed, around an eighth were seen once. Source material: naive CD4+ T cells from blood. The gene calls are TRBV14 and TRBJ1-1; tentatively, D is TRBD1 (5 bases). This sequence was found in a man between 18 and 35 years old with type 1 diabetes. The DNA for the CDR3 is TGTGCCAGCAGTCAGGGTACCTACAAGAGCACTGAAGCTTTCTTT. This encodes CASSQGTYKSTEAFF.